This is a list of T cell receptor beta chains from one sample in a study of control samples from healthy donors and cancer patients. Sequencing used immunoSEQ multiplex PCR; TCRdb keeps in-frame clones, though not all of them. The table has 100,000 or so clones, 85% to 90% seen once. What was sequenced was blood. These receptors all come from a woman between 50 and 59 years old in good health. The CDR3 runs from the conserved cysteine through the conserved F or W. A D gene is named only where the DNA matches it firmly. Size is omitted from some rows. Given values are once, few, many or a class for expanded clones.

CASSLGRQGNTEAFF	TGTGCCAGCAGCTTGGGCCGTCAGGGGAACACTGAAGCTTTCTTT	TRBV7-3	TRBJ1-1	15	-	-
CASSQATGGTETQYF	TGTGCCAGCAGTCAAGCGACAGGGGGCACGGAGACCCAGTACTTC	TRBV14	TRBJ2-5	15	-	TRBD1
CAISESRGGGNEKLFF	TGTGCCATCAGTGAGTCTAGGGGCGGAGGAAATGAAAAACTGTTTTTT	TRBV10-3	TRBJ1-4	16	-	-
CASSWAGGNTGELFF	TGCGCCAGCAGCTGGGCCGGGGGGAACACCGGGGAGCTGTTTTTT	TRBV5-1	TRBJ2-2	15	-	-
CASSWLALGEQFF	TGTGCCAGCAGTTGGTTGGCTTTGGGTGAGCAGTTCTTC	TRBV27	TRBJ2-1	13	-	-
CASSWELRQETQYF	TGCGCCAGCAGCTGGGAGTTACGTCAAGAGACCCAGTACTTC	TRBV5-1	TRBJ2-5	14	-	-
CASSYIANTGELFF	TGCGCCAGCAGCTACATCGCGAACACCGGGGAGCTGTTTTTT	TRBV5-1	TRBJ2-2	14	-	-
CSVADNEQFF	TGCAGCGTTGCCGACAATGAGCAGTTCTTC	TRBV29-1	TRBJ2-1	10	-	-
CASSFGGAFNEQFF	TGTGCCAGCAGCTTCGGCGGGGCCTTCAATGAGCAGTTCTTC	TRBV5-4	TRBJ2-1	14	-	-
CASSQGYVETQYF	TGCGCCAGCAGCCAAGGGTACGTAGAGACCCAGTACTTC	TRBV4-1	TRBJ2-5	13	-	-
CASSPSGGGSYEQYF	TGTGCCAGCAGCCCTTCTGGCGGGGGTTCCTACGAGCAGTACTTC	TRBV7-3	TRBJ2-7	15	-	TRBD2
CASSPRLAFTDTQYF	TGTGCCAGCAGCCCACGACTAGCGTTCACAGATACGCAGTATTTT	TRBV11-3	TRBJ2-3	15	-	TRBD2
CASSSAYNEQFF	TGTGCCAGCAGCTCCGCTTACAATGAGCAGTTCTTC	TRBV13	TRBJ2-1	12	-	-
CASSEFGTTREQFF	TGTGCCAGCAGTGAATTTGGGACAACCCGTGAGCAGTTCTTC	TRBV25-1	TRBJ2-1	14	-	-
CASSVSGRVLYEQYF	TGTGCCAGCAGCGTTAGCGGGAGGGTACTTTACGAGCAGTACTTC	TRBV7-8	TRBJ2-7	15	-	TRBD2
CASRLSSDSGNTIYF	TGTGCCAGCAGGCTAAGTAGTGATTCGGGAAACACCATATATTTT	TRBV6-5	TRBJ1-3	15	-	-
CASSQAAGSRGTDTQYF	TGCGCCAGCAGCCAAGCCGCGGGGTCGAGGGGCACAGATACGCAGTATTTT	TRBV4-1	TRBJ2-3	17	once	-
CASSQDQARGAQETQYF	TGTGCCAGCAGCCAAGATCAGGCCAGGGGGGCCCAAGAGACCCAGTACTTC	TRBV14	TRBJ2-5	17	-	-
CASSLAGMSSYNSPLHF	TGTGCCAGCAGCTTAGCAGGGATGAGCTCCTATAATTCACCCCTCCACTTT	TRBV7-3	TRBJ1-6	17	-	-
CASSSLSGSGETQYF	TGTGCCAGCAGTTCCCTCTCGGGCAGCGGAGAGACCCAGTACTTC	TRBV28	TRBJ2-5	15	-	-
CASSPGGGPMGGYTF	TGTGCCAGCAGTCCCGGCGGGGGGCCGATGGGGGGCTACACCTTC	TRBV27	TRBJ1-2	15	-	-
CASRAGLAYDEQFF	TGTGCCAGCAGGGCGGGACTAGCGTACGATGAGCAGTTCTTC	TRBV7-8	TRBJ2-1	14	few	TRBD2
CASSQDAGQETDTQYF	TGTGCCAGCAGCCAAGATGCGGGCCAGGAGACAGATACGCAGTATTTT	TRBV4-2	TRBJ2-3	16	few	-
CASSRPAPTAEGYTF	TGTGCCAGCAGCCGACCGGCTCCAACCGCTGAGGGCTACACCTTC	TRBV2	TRBJ1-2	15	-	-
CASNLGGWGQPQHF	TGTGCCAGTAACCTGGGGGGGTGGGGACAGCCCCAGCATTTT	TRBV19	TRBJ1-5	14	few	-
CASSRQFNEQFF	TGTGCCAGCAGTAGACAGTTCAATGAGCAGTTCTTC	TRBV6-2/TRBV6-3	TRBJ2-1	12	-	-
CASSFGGNTGELFF	TGTGCCAGCAGTTTTGGAGGTAACACCGGGGAGCTGTTTTTT	TRBV28	TRBJ2-2	14	-	-
CATRDWSSYEQYF	TGTGCCACTCGGGACTGGTCCTCCTACGAGCAGTACTTC	TRBV7-9	TRBJ2-7	13	-	-
CASSQSLTGAGYTF	TGTGCCAGCAGCCAATCATTGACAGGGGCTGGCTACACCTTC	TRBV14	TRBJ1-2	14	-	TRBD1
CASSQGWGEPEYEQYF	TGCGCCAGCAGCCAAGGCTGGGGTGAACCGGAGTACGAGCAGTACTTC	TRBV4-3	TRBJ2-7	16	-	-
CASKRGTSYEQYF	TGTGCCAGTAAAAGAGGTACTTCCTACGAGCAGTACTTC	TRBV28	TRBJ2-7	13	few	-
CASSLMDTIYF	TGTGCCAGCAGCTTAATGGACACCATATATTTT	TRBV7-9	TRBJ1-3	11	once	-
CASSYSGGGGNTIYF	TGTGCCAGCAGTTACTCGGGAGGGGGTGGAAACACCATATATTTT	TRBV6-5	TRBJ1-3	15	once	-
CASSSNTGELFF	TGTGCCAGCAGCTCTAACACCGGGGAGCTGTTTTTT	TRBV11-3	TRBJ2-2	12	-	-
CATTDGVLRPQHF	TGTGCCACGACTGATGGGGTCTTACGGCCCCAGCATTTT	TRBV28	TRBJ1-5	13	-	-
CSVVNRDRNEKLFF	TGCAGCGTAGTCAACCGGGACAGGAATGAAAAACTGTTTTTT	TRBV29-1	TRBJ1-4	14	-	TRBD1
CASSVDGTFCEQYF	TGTGCCAGCAGCGTGGACGGGACCTTCTGCGAGCAGTACTTC	TRBV7-2	TRBJ2-7	14	-	-
CASSESGTDKKTQYF	TGTGCCAGCAGTGAATCCGGGACTGACAAGAAGACCCAGTACTTC	TRBV11-3	TRBJ2-5	15	-	-
CSASDPFGLAGTDTQYF	TGCAGTGCTAGTGATCCTTTCGGTCTAGCGGGGACAGATACGCAGTATTTT	TRBV20-1	TRBJ2-3	17	-	TRBD2
CATSRGIAGGVTDTQYF	TGTGCCACCAGCAGGGGGATAGCGGGGGGAGTCACAGATACGCAGTATTTT	TRBV15	TRBJ2-3	17	-	TRBD2
CAISDKQDPNEKLFF	TGTGCCATCAGTGACAAACAGGATCCTAATGAAAAACTGTTTTTT	TRBV10-3	TRBJ1-4	15	-	-
CASNSRQGMNTEAFF	TGTGCCTCCAACTCCCGGCAGGGCATGAACACTGAAGCTTTCTTT	TRBV10-3	TRBJ1-1	15	-	-